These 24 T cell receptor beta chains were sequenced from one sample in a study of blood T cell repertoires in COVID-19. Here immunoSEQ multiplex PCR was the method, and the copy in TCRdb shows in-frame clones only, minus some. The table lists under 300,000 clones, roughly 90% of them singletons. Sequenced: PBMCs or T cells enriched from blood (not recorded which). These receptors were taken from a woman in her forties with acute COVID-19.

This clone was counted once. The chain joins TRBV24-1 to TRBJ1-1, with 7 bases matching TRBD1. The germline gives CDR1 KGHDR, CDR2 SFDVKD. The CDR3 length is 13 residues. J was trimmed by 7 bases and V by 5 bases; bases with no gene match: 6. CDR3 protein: CATSVAGGREAFF. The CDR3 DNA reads TGTGCCACCAGTGTGGCAGGGGGTCGTGAAGCTTTCTTT.

The CDR3 protein is CSVAGTAEAFF. CDR3 sequence (DNA): TGCAGCGTTGCAGGGACAGCCGAAGCTTTCTTT. The gene calls are TRBV29-1 and TRBJ1-1; 7 bases match TRBD1. The CDR3 loop spans 11 amino acids. V lost 4 bases and J lost 8; bases outside the gene matches: 4. Germline V gene sequence: CDR1 SQVTM, CDR2 ANQGSEA. Together with reference TRBV29-1 and TRBJ1-1, the CDR3 gives the full variable domain: SAVISQKPSRDICQRGTSLTIQCQVDSQVTMMFWYRQQPGQSLTLIATANQGSEATYESGFVIDKFPISRPNLTFSTLTVSNMSPEDSSIYLCSVAGTAEAFFGQGTRLTVV.

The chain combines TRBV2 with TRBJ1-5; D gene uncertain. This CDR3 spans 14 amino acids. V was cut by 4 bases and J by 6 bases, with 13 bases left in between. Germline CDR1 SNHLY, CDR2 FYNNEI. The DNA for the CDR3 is TGTGCCAGCAGTGTATACTTAGCGGGTCAGCCCCAGCATTTT. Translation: CASSVYLAGQPQHF.

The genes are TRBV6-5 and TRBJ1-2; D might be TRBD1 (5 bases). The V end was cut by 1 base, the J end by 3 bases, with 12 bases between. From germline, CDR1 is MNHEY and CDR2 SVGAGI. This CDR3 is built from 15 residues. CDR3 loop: CASSYFLGGDYGYTF. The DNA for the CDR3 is TGTGCCAGCAGTTACTTTTTGGGGGGAGACTATGGCTACACCTTC.

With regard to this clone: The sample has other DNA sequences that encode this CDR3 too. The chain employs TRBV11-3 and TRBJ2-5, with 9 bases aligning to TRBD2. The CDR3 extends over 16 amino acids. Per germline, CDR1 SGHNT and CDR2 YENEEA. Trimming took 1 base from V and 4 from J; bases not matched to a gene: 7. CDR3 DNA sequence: TGTGCCAGCAGCTTAGTGGCGGGAGGGCCCTCAGAGACCCAGTACTTC. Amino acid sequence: CASSLVAGGPSETQYF.

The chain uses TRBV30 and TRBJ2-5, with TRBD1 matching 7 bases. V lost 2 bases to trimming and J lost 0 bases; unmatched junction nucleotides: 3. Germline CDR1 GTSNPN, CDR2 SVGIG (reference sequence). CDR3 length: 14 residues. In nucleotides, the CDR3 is TGTGCCTGGAGTAAGACAGGGTACCAAGAGACCCAGTACTTC. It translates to CAWSKTGYQETQYF.

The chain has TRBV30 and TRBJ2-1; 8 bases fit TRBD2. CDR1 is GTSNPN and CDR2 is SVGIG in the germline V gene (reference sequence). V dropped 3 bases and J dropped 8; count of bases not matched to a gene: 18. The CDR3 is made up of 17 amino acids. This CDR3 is CAWRVLGRGVVVDEQFF. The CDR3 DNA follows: TGTGCCTGGAGGGTCTTGGGGCGGGGGGTGGTGGTGGATGAGCAGTTCTTC.

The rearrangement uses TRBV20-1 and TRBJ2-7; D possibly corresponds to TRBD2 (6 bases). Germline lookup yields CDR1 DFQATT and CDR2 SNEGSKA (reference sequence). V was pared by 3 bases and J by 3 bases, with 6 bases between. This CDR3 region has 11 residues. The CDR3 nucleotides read TGCAGTGCTAGGGGGGGCTACGAGCAGTACTTC. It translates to CSARGGYEQYF.

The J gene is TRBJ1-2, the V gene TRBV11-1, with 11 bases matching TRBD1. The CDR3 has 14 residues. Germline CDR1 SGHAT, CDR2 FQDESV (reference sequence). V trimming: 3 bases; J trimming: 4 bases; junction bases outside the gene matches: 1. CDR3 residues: CASSFGQGAYGYTF. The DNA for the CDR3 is TGTGCCAGCAGCTTCGGACAGGGGGCCTATGGCTACACCTTC.

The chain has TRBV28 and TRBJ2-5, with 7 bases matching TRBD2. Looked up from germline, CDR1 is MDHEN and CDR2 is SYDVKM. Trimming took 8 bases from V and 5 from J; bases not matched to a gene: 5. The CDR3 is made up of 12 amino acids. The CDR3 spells CASSTSVETQYF. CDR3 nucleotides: TGTGCCAGCTCAACTAGCGTGGAGACCCAGTACTTC.

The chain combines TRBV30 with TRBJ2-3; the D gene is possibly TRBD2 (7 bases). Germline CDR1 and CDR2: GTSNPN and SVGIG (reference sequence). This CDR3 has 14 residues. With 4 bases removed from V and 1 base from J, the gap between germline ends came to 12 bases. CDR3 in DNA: TGTGCCTGGAACGGCGGGGGCGGCACAGATACGCAGTATTTT. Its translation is CAWNGGGGTDTQYF.

The CDR3 here is CASSLLREGNGELFF. CDR3 coding DNA: TGCGCCAGCAGCTTATTACGGGAAGGTAACGGGGAGCTGTTTTTT. The chain uses TRBV5-1 and TRBJ2-2; tentative D call: TRBD2 (5 bases). This CDR3 region has 15 residues. Trimming stripped 2 bases from V and 7 bases from J, with 15 bases between. Germline V gene sequence: CDR1 SGHRS, CDR2 YFSETQ.

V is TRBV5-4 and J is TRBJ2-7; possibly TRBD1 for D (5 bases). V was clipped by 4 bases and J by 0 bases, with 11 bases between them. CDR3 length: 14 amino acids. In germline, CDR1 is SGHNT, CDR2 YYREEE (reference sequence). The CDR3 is CASSQGPSSYEQYF. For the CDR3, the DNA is TGTGCCAGCAGCCAGGGTCCGTCCTCCTACGAGCAGTACTTC.

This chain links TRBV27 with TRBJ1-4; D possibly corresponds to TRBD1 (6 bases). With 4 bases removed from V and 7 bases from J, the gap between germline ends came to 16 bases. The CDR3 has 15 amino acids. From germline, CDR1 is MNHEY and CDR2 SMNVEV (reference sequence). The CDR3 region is CASSSRQVRREKLFF. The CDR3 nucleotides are TGTGCCAGCAGTTCTCGACAGGTACGGCGTGAAAAACTGTTTTTT.

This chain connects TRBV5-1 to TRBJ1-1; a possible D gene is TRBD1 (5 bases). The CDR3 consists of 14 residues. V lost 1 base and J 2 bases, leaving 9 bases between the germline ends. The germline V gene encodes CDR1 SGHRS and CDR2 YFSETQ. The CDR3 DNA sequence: TGCGCCAGCAGCTTGATCGGGGGTAACACTGAAGCTTTCTTT. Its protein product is CASSLIGGNTEAFF.

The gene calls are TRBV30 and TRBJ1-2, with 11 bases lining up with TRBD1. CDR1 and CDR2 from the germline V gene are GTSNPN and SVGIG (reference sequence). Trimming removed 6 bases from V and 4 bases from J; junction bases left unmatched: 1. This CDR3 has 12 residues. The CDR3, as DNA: TGTGCCTGCGGACAGGGGGCCTATGGCTACACCTTC. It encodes CACGQGAYGYTF.

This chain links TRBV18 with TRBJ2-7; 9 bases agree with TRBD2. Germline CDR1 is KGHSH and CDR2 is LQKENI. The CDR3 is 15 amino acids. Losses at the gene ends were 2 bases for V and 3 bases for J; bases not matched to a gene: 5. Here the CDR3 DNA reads TGTGCCAGCTCACCAGGTCTAGCGGGGCACTACGAGCAGTACTTC. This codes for CASSPGLAGHYEQYF.

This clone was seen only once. Here the CDR3 DNA reads TGCGCCAGCAGTCAAAGCGGGAGCACAGATACGCAGTATTTT. It is translated as CASSQSGSTDTQYF. This rearrangement joins TRBV4-3 to TRBJ2-3, with a possible D match to TRBD2 (6 bases). CDR1 is LGHNA, CDR2 YSLEER, per germline. The V end was cut by 6 bases, the J end by 0 bases, with 10 bases between. The CDR3 covers 14 residues.

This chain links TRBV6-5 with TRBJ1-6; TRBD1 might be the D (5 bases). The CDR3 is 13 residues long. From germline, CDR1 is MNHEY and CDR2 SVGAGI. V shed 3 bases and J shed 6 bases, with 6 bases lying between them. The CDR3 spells CASSYQGNSPLHF. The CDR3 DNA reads TGTGCCAGCAGTTATCAGGGTAATTCACCCCTCCACTTT.

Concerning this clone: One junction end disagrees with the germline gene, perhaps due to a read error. The CDR3 coding sequence is TGTGCCAGCCAGGGAGGGACTAGCATGATCTTC. Amino acids: CASQGGTSMIF. V usage is TRBV9 and J usage is TRBJ2-1; 9 nucleotides align to TRBD2. Germline values: CDR1 SGDLS, CDR2 YYNGEE. The CDR3 contains 11 residues. The full variable domain, completed using reference TRBV9 and TRBJ2-1, is DSGVTQTPKHLITATGQRVTLRCSPRSGDLSVYWYQQSLDQGLQFLIQYYNGEERAKGNILERFSAQQFPDLHSELNLSSLELGDSALYFCASQGGTSMIFGPGTRLTVL.

The CDR3 DNA is TGTGCCAGCAGCATACCCAGGGGGAGGACTGAAGCTTTCTTT. Its protein product is CASSIPRGRTEAFF. The chain has TRBV11-2 and TRBJ1-1, with TRBD1 matching 7 bases. V trimming: 5 bases; J trimming: 5 bases; junction bases outside the gene matches: 8. The CDR3 covers 14 residues. Germline V gives CDR1 SGHAT, CDR2 FQNNGV.

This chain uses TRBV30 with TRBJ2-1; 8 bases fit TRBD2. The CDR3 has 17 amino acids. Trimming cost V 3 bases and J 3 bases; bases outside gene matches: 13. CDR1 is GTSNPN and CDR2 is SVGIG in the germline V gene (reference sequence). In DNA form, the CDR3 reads TGTGCCTGGAGAGTGGTAGGAGCGGGAGCTTTCTACAATGAGCAGTTCTTC. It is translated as CAWRVVGAGAFYNEQFF.

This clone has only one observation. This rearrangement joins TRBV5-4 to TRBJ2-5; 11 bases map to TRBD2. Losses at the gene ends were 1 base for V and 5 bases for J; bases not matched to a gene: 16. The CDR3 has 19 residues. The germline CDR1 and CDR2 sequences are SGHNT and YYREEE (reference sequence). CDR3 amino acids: CASSLKSGELAGVWETQYF. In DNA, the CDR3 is TGTGCCAGCAGCTTGAAGTCGGGGGAACTAGCGGGAGTATGGGAGACCCAGTACTTC.

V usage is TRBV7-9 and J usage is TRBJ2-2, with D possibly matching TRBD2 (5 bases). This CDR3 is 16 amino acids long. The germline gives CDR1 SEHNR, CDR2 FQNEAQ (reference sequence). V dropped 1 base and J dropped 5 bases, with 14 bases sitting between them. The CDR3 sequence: CASSLVGRRVTGELFF. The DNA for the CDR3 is TGTGCCAGCAGCTTAGTAGGCCGGCGGGTGACCGGGGAGCTGTTTTTT.